This T cell receptor beta chain was sequenced for a study of blood T cell repertoires in COVID-19. Trimming pared 3 bases from V and 4 bases from J, leaving 9 bases between. The CDR3 runs to 13 residues. In germline, CDR1 is MNHNS, CDR2 SASEGT. The table came from immunoSEQ multiplex PCR; TCRdb's copy has only in-frame clones and leaves some out. The sample includes about 53,000 clones, roughly 90% of them seen just once. The gene calls are TRBV6-1 and TRBJ1-1; no reliable D call. The receptor was derived from a human donor in a cohort sampled during active COVID-19. Material for sequencing was peripheral blood. The CDR3 reads CASSELQTTEAFF. The CDR3 DNA sequence: TGTGCCAGCAGTGAGTTACAGACCACTGAAGCTTTCTTT.